The T cell receptor beta chain under discussion was sequenced for a study of blood T cell repertoires in COVID-19 (dated by TCRdb to about 2020). With respect to the entire study: Samples from collaborators originated in the United States, Italy and Spain and spanned both the acute and convalescent phases of COVID-19. Subjects who had been exposed to COVID-19, were actively infected with it, or had recovered from it provided the deeply sampled blood TCRbeta repertoires that made up the dataset. Where available, HLA class I and class II types were taken from metadata supplied by the sample provider and were not determined by assay-based typing. A de-identified subject ID, COVID-19 status, age in years and sex were almost always included in the sample metadata. The material from the prospective study consisted of cDNA or gDNA derived from T cells, B-cell-depleted T cells, or PBMCs. The repertoires were made available in a free public database intended to serve as a resource for research on the immune response to SARS-CoV-2. The samples were drawn from the first 160 participants of the ongoing ImmuneRACE study and from 1,254 subjects provided by 6 global collaborators. Overall results and qualifications from the work: The amount of clinical and demographic metadata varied by source and participant and was provided uncurated.

The collaborating institutions used their own protocols to collect whole blood in K2EDTA tubes. For TCRbeta analysis, collaborators shipped samples as frozen whole blood, isolated PBMCs, or DNA extracted from either of those sample types. TCRbeta CDR3 regions were amplified from genomic DNA by means of the immunoSEQ Assay, a bias-controlled multiplex PCR. The study's own analysis went as follows. The number of nucleated cells in each sample was estimated by amplification of reference gene primers within the assay. Sequence reads were collapsed and filtered to measure the absolute abundance of every unique TCRbeta CDR3 rearrangement. For each sample, productive Simpson clonality was calculated as the square root of Simpson's diversity index over productive rearrangements. TCRdb holds this immuneACCESS table with in-frame rearrangements only. Some clones are missing; in checked studies, unresolved V genes explain under half, and the rest has no known cause. V and J calls and clone size are those listed in that table; D and trimming were worked out from the DNA. The sample table shows 150,000 to 200,000 clones, and approximately 87% are seen once. The ten largest clones capture 3.5% to 4.5% of the sample.

The CDR3, cysteine through phenylalanine, is 16 amino acids long. Of all the DNA, just the CDR3 is kept, 48 bases in frame from base 1. V is cut by 2 bases and J by 8 bases, and the space between the germline ends is 21 bases. From the germline V gene, CDR1 is MNHEY and CDR2 is SVGEGT. A remark on this clone: Its cognate antigen has yet to be identified. Base qualities are not provided; no much larger clone lies one nucleotide away.

In this chain, TRBV6-2 or TRBV6-3 is recombined with TRBJ1-1; a tentative D call is TRBD1 (6 bases match). Sequencing was done on a sample of peripheral blood. The clonotype comes from a man younger than 35 with active or convalescent COVID-19. Here is the DNA: TGTGCCAGCAGTTACCCCCTGGGCAGGGGAGAGGCCGAAGCTTTCTTT. This gives the protein CASSYPLGRGEAEAFF.